The entry below describes one T cell receptor (beta chain). What it binds is unknown. Study-wide results and limits: The larger cohort examined one V-J beta rearrangement, not whole repertoires.

After constant-region reverse-primer amplification, full-length variable regions underwent semi-nested PCR with Nested Universal Primer A. MiXCR was run by TCRdb on the 5' RACE reads, yielding one entry per CDR3 protein. The data contain tens of thousands of distinct CDR3 sequences, 25% to 30% of them singletons. CDR1 and CDR2 (germline): SNHLY, FYNNEI. V lost 6 bases, J lost 0 bases, and 5 bases stayed unmatched. This CDR3 contains 15 residues. The sample comprised naive CD4+ T cells sorted from blood. The subset: naive CD4+ T cells, CD4+CD45RA+CD25-. This clonotype was sampled from a female donor with breast cancer. The J gene is TRBJ1-5, the V gene TRBV2, with 7 bases matching TRBD1. CDR3 DNA: TGTGCCAGCAGATTGACAGGGACTAGCAATCAGCCCCAGCATTTT. Its protein product is CASRLTGTSNQPQHF.